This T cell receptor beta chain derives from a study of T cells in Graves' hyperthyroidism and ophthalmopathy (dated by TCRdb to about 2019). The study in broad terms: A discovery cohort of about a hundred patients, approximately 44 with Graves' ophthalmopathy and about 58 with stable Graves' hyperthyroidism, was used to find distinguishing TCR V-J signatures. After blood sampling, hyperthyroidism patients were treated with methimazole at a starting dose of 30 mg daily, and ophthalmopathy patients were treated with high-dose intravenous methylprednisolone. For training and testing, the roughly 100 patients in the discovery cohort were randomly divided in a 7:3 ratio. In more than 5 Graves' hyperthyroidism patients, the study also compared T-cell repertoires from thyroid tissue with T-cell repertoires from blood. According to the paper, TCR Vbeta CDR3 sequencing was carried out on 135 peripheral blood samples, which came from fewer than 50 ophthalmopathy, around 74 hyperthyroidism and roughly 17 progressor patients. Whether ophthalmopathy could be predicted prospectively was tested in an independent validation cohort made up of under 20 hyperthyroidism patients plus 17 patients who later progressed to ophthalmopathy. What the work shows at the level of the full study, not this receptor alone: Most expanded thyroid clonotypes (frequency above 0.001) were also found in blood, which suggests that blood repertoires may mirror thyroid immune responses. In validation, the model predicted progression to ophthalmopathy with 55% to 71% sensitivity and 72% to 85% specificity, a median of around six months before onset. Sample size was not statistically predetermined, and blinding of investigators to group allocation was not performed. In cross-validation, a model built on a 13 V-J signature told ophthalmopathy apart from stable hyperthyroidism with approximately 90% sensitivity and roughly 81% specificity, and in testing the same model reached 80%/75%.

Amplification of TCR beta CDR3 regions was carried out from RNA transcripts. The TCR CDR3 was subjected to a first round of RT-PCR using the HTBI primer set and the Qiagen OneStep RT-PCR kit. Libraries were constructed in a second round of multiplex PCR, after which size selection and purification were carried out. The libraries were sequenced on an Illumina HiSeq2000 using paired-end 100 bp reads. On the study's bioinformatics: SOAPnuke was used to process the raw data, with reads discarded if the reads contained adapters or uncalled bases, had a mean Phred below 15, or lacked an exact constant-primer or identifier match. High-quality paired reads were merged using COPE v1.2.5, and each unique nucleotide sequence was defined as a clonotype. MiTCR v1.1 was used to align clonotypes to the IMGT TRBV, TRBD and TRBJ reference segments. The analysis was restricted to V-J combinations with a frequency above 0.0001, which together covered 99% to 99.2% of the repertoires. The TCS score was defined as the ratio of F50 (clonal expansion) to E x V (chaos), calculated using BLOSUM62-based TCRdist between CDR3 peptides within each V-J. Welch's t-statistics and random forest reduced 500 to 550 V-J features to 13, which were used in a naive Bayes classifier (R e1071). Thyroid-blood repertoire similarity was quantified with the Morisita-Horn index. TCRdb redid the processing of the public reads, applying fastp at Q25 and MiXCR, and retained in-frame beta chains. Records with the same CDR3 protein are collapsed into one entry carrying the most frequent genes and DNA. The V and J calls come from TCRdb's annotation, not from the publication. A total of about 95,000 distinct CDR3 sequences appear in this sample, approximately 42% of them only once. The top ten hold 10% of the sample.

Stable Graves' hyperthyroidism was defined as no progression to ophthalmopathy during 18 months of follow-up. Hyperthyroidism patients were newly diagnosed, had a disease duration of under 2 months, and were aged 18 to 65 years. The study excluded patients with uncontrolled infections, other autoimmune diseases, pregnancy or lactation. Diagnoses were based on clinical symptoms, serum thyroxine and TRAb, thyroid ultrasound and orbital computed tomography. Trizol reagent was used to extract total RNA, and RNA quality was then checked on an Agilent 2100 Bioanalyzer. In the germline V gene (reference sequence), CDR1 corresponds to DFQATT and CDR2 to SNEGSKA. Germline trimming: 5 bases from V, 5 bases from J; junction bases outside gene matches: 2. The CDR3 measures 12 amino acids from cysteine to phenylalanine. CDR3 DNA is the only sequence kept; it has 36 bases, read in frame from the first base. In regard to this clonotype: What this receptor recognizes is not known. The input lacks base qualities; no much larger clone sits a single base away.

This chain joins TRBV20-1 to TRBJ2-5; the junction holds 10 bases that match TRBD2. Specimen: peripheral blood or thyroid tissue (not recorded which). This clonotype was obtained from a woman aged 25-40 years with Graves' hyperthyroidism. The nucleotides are TGCAGTGCTCAGACTAGCGGGGAGACCCAGTACTTC. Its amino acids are CSAQTSGETQYF.